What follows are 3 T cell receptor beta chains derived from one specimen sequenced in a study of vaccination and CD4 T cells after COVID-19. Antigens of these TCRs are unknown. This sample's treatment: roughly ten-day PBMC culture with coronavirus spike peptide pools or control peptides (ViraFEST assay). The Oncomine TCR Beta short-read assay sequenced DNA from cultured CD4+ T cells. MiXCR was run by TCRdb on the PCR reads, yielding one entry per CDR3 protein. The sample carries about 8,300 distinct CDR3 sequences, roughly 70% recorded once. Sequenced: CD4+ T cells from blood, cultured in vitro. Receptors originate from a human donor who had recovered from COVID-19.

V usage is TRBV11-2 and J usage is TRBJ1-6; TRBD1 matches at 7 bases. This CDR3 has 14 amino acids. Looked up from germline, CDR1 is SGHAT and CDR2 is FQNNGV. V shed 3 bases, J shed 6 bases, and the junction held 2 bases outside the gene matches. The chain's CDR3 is CASSLGQLNSPLHF. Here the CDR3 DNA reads TGTGCCAGCAGCTTGGGACAGCTTAATTCACCCCTCCACTTT. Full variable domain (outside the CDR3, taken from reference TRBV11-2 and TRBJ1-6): EAGVAQSPRYKIIEKRQSVAFWCNPISGHATLYWYQQILGQGPKLLIQFQNNGVVDDSQLPKDRFSAERLKGVDSTLKIQPAKLEDSAVYLCASSLGQLNSPLHFGNGTRLTVT.

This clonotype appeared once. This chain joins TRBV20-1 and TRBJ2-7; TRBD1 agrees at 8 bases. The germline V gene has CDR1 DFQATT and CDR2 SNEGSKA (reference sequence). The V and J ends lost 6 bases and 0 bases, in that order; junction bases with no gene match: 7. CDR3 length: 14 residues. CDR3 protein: CSASGRGPSYEQYF. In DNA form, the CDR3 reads TGCAGTGCCTCCGGCAGGGGGCCCTCCTACGAGCAGTACTTC.

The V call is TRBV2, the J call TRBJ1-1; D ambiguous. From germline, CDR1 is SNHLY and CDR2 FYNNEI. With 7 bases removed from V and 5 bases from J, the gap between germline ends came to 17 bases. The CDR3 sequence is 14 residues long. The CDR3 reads CASTAGVSMTEAFF. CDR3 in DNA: TGTGCCAGCACCGCAGGAGTCTCGATGACTGAAGCTTTCTTT.